This TCR beta chain was sequenced for a study of CD8+CD57+ T cells in acquired aplastic anemia. The use of genomic DNA as template underpinned the TCR beta VDJ and CDR3 profiling. Each CDR3 protein is one row after TCRdb ran MiXCR on the reads. The sample consists of fewer than 250,000 distinct CDR3 sequences, roughly 45% of them appearing once. Patients sequenced had flow cytometry evidence of CD8+CD57+ cell expansion. The CDR3 runs to 14 residues. Per the germline V gene, CDR1 is SGHRS and CDR2 is YFSETQ. For this clonotype: This may be a read error: a much more frequent sequence differs by one nucleotide.

Material for sequencing was sorted CD4+, CD8+, or CD8+CD57+ T cells (not recorded which) from PBMCs. The genes are TRBV5-1 and TRBJ1-3; a weak D match, TRBD1 (5 bases). The sequence came from a human donor with aplastic anemia. CDR3 sequence: CASSLDSSGNTLYF. CDR3 nucleotide sequence: TGCGCCAGCAGCCTCGACAGCTCTGGAAACACCTTATATTTT. The full variable domain, its missing parts supplied by reference TRBV5-1 and TRBJ1-3, is KAGVTQTPRYLIKTRGQQVTLSCSPISGHRSVSWYQQTPGQGLQFLFEYFSETQRNKGNFPGRFSGRQFSNSRSEMNVSTLELGDSALYLCASSLDSSGNTLYFGEGSWLTVV.